This TCR beta chain was captured in a study of CD8+CD57+ T cells in acquired aplastic anemia. Study background: The study obtained an average of roughly 3 ug of DNA from sorted CD4+ and CD8+ cells. Reads per healthy sample averaged around 9.9 million (CD4+) and 11 million to 13 million (CD8+).

Whole-study results and caveats: The study identified twenty-nine CD8+ CDR3 sequences shared by patients and controls. In CD8+ cells, Simpson's diversity showed no significant difference between patients and controls.

Researchers used genomic DNA as the template to profile TCR beta VDJ and CDR3. Via MiXCR, TCRdb re-called the reads, giving one row per CDR3 protein. The sample lists hundreds of thousands of distinct CDR3 sequences, 60% to 80% occurring once. A remark on this clonotype: The antigen is not known.

The CDR3 has 13 residues. CDR1 and CDR2 from the germline V gene are SGHRS and YFSETQ. Trimming removed 4 bases at V and 5 bases at J, with 12 bases between. The specimen sequenced was sorted CD4+, CD8+, or CD8+CD57+ T cells (not recorded which) from PBMCs. The receptor was isolated from a human donor in good health, serving as a control. This chain connects TRBV5-1 to TRBJ1-1; D gene ambiguous. The CDR3: CASSHPGKTEAFF. CDR3 in DNA: TGCGCCAGCAGCCATCCCGGGAAGACTGAAGCTTTCTTT.